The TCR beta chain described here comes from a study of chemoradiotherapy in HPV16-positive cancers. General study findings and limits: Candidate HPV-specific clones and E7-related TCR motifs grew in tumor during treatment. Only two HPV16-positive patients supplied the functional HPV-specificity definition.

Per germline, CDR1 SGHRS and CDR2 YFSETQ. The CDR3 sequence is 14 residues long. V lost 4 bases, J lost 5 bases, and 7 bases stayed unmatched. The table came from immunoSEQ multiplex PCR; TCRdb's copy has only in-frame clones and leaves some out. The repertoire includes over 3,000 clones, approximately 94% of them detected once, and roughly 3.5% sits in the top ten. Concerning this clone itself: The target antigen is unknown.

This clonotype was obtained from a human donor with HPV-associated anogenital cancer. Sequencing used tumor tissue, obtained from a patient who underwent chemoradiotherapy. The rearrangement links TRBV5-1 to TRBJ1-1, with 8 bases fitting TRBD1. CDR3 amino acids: CASSRGQGGTEAFF. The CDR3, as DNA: TGCGCCAGCAGCCGCGGACAGGGTGGGACTGAAGCTTTCTTT.